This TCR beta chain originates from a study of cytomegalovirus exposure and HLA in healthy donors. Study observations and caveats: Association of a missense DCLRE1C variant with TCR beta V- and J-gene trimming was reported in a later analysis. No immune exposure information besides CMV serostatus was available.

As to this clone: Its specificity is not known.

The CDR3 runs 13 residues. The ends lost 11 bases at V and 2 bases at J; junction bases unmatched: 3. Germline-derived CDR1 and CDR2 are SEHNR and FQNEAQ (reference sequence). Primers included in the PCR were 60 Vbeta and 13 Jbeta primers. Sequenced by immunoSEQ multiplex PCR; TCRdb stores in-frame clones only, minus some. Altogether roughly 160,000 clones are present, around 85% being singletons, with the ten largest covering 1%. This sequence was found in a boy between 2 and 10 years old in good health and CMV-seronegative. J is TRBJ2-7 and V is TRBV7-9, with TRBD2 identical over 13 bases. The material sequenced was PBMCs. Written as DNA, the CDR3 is TGTGCCGCCGGGACTAGCGGGACCTACGAGCAGTACTTC. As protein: CAAGTSGTYEQYF.